This T cell receptor (beta chain) was identified in a study of response to subunit inactivated influenza vaccine. Study-wide findings and caveats: A suggestion made by the authors is that each seasonal influenza vaccination recruits few new T cells.

A single record per CDR3 protein comes from TCRdb applying MiXCR to the RT-PCR reads. This table has roughly 500,000 distinct CDR3 sequences, approximately 15% appearing once. This clonotype has just a few counts. Its antigen is unidentified. V lost 4 bases to trimming and J lost 12 bases; unmatched junction nucleotides: 11. From germline, CDR1 is SGHRS and CDR2 YFSETQ. The length of the CDR3 is 15 residues. The TCR sequence derives from a man between 50 and 69 years old who received an inactivated influenza vaccine. The chain links TRBV5-1 to TRBJ2-1, with 12 bases lining up with TRBD1. The source material was CD4+ T cells sorted from PBMCs, sampled around 25 months after vaccination. CDR3 DNA: TGCGCCAGCAGCCCAAGAGAGGGACAGGGGGCGGCGCAGTTCTTC. It specifies CASSPREGQGAAQFF.